The next 12 T cell receptor beta chains were all read from a single sample in a study of blood T cell repertoires in COVID-19. The repertoire was sequenced with immunoSEQ multiplex PCR; TCRdb's copy has only in-frame clones and lacks some. The repertoire holds more than 200,000 clones, with approximately 90% as singletons. Sequencing used PBMCs or T cells enriched from blood (not recorded which). The receptors here all came from a woman aged 30 to 39 who had recovered from COVID-19.

The rearrangement uses TRBV24-1 and TRBJ1-1; 9 nucleotides agree with TRBD1. J lost 1 base, V lost 3 bases, and 2 bases had no gene match. Germline-derived CDR1 and CDR2 are KGHDR and SFDVKD. There are 15 residues in the CDR3. CDR3 region: CATSDGTGRNTEAFF. DNA of the CDR3: TGTGCCACCAGTGATGGGACAGGGCGGAACACTGAAGCTTTCTTT.

About this clone: A read error may explain this, as a much larger clone is one base away. The chain recombines TRBV6-5 with TRBJ1-1; D gene uncertain. The CDR3 spans 14 residues. With 1 base removed from V and 0 bases from J, the gap between germline ends came to 6 bases. Germline lookup yields CDR1 MNHEY and CDR2 SVGAGI. CDR3 loop: CASSYFSMNTEAFF. The CDR3 DNA reads TGTGCCAGCAGTTACTTTTCTATGAACACTGAAGCTTTCTTT.

The count of this clone is one. The chain carries TRBV2 and TRBJ2-2; D gene unclear. Germline CDR1 and CDR2: SNHLY and FYNNEI. The V end lost 4 bases, the J end lost 4 bases, and 13 bases lay between the germline ends. This CDR3 spans 15 amino acids. DNA for the CDR3: TGTGCCAGCAGTGGACTCACCCCAAGCACCGGGGAGCTGTTTTTT. Amino acids: CASSGLTPSTGELFF.

Only one count was recorded for this clone. V gene TRBV7-2 combines with J gene TRBJ1-5; the match to TRBD1 covers 7 bases. Germline V CDR1 and CDR2: SGHTA, FQGNSA. The trim removed 5 bases at V and 4 bases at J, leaving 5 bases unmatched. The CDR3 consists of 14 residues. The CDR3 coding sequence is TGTGCCAGCAGCCAATCGGGACAGAATCAGCCCCAGCATTTT. It codes for CASSQSGQNQPQHF.

This sequence joins TRBV3-1 (or the pseudogene TRBV3-2) and TRBJ1-2; 7 bases align to TRBD1. This CDR3 is built from 13 residues. CDR1 is LGHDT and CDR2 is YNNKEL in the germline V gene (reference sequence). The junction had 8 bases not matched to a gene; V was cut back by 7 bases and J by 6 bases. DNA for the CDR3: TGTGCCAGCAACCCCGGGGGACAGCATGGCTACACCTTC. Translated, it gives CASNPGGQHGYTF.

A few counts support this clone. The sample holds other DNA sequences that translate to the same CDR3. This chain connects TRBV6-2 or TRBV6-3 to TRBJ2-7; D is unresolved. V was cut by 0 bases and J by 4 bases, with 4 bases left in between. This CDR3 comprises 12 residues. CDR1 MNHEY and CDR2 SVGEGT come from the germline V gene. The CDR3 nucleotides read TGTGCCAGCAGTTACTCGAGGTACGAGCAGTACTTC. The encoded protein is CASSYSRYEQYF.

The V gene is TRBV11-3, the J gene TRBJ2-5; D may be TRBD1 (6 bases). This CDR3 spans 13 amino acids. Germline values: CDR1 SGHNT, CDR2 YENEEA. V was shortened by 8 bases and J by 1 base, with 11 bases between the two germline ends. CDR3: CASSQGLQETQYF. The CDR3 DNA follows: TGTGCCAGCTCCCAGGGGCTCCAAGAGACCCAGTACTTC.

The chain uses TRBV28 and TRBJ2-1, with 8 bases fitting TRBD2. The V gene's germline CDR1 is MDHEN and CDR2 SYDVKM. V shed 2 bases and J 6 bases; nucleotides not matched to a gene: 9. The CDR3 totals 16 residues. CDR3 sequence (DNA): TGTGCCAGCAGTTTAGTTGTAGGCGGGAGGCTCAATGAGCAGTTCTTC. Protein: CASSLVVGGRLNEQFF.

The chain employs TRBV6-5 and TRBJ2-3; no reliable D call. This CDR3 spans 11 amino acids. The V gene's germline CDR1 is MNHEY and CDR2 SVGAGI. Between the trimmed V and J ends, which lost 10 bases and 3 bases, there was a span of 8 bases. The CDR3 protein is CATKRTDTQYF. Written as DNA, the CDR3 is TGTGCCACCAAGAGGACAGATACGCAGTATTTT.

This chain uses TRBV12-3 or TRBV12-4 with TRBJ2-3; D unclear. V lost 5 bases and J lost 7, with 7 bases in between. The CDR3 totals 11 residues. CDR3 residues: CASSISNTQYF. For the CDR3, the DNA is TGTGCCAGCAGTATTAGTAATACGCAGTATTTT.

V gene TRBV7-9 combines with J gene TRBJ1-3; 7 positions agree with TRBD1. V lost 8 bases, J lost 0 bases, and 10 bases stayed unmatched. This CDR3 has 16 residues. CDR1 is SEHNR and CDR2 is FQNEAQ in the germline V gene (reference sequence). DNA for the CDR3: TGTGCCAGCGGTCGACAGGGCGCAAACTCTGGAAACACCATATATTTT. The encoded protein is CASGRQGANSGNTIYF.

V gene TRBV29-1 combines with J gene TRBJ1-5, with 9 bases matching TRBD1. CDR1 is SQVTM, CDR2 ANQGSEA, per germline. CDR3 length: 17 residues. Trimming at V came to 5 bases and at J to 0 bases, leaving 11 bases not matched to a gene. The CDR3 DNA follows: TGCAGCGTTTCCGGGACAGGGACTGGCTATAGCAATCAGCCCCAGCATTTT. It specifies CSVSGTGTGYSNQPQHF.